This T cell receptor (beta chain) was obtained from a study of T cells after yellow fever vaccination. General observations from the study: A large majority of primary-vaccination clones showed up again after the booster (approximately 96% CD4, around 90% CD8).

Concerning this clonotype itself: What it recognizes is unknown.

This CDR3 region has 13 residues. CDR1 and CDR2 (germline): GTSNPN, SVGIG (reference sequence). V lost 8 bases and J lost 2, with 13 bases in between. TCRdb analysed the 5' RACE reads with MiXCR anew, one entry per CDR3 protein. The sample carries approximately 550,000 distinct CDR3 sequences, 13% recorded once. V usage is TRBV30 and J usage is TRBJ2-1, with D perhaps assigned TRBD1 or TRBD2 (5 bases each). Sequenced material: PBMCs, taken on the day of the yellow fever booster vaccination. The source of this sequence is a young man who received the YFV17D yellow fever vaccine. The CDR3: CAVRGTTYNEQFF. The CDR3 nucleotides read TGTGCCGTTCGAGGGACCACCTACAATGAGCAGTTCTTC.